This passage covers 5 T cell receptor beta chains from one sample sequenced in a study of cytomegalovirus exposure and HLA in healthy donors. The study ran its PCR with 60 Vbeta and 13 Jbeta primers. Assay used: immunoSEQ multiplex PCR; TCRdb lists only in-frame clones, some missing. The table includes around 150,000 clones, about 63% detected once. The sample consisted of PBMCs. The receptors derive from a middle-aged woman in good health and CMV-seropositive.

The chain employs TRBV6-1 and TRBJ2-3, with TRBD1 matching over 8 bases. This CDR3 comprises 14 residues. In germline, CDR1 is MNHNS, CDR2 SASEGT. The junction had 3 bases not matched to a gene; V was cut back by 6 bases and J by 1 base. In DNA, the CDR3 is TGTGCCAGCAGCGTGACAGGGGGCACAGATACGCAGTATTTT. Its translation is CASSVTGGTDTQYF.

Written as DNA, the CDR3 is TGTGCCAGCAGCTTAGGCTCGGGAGGGGGCACAGATACGCAGTATTTT. Amino acids: CASSLGSGGGTDTQYF. V is TRBV7-9 and J is TRBJ2-3; 8 bases fit TRBD2. The CDR3 contains 16 residues. Germline assignment: CDR1 SEHNR and CDR2 FQNEAQ (reference sequence). V shed 1 base and J 1 base; nucleotides not matched to a gene: 4.

The chain employs TRBV7-3 and TRBJ2-7, with D possibly matching TRBD2 (5 bases). Germline V gives CDR1 SGHTA, CDR2 FQGTGA. The length of the CDR3 is 12 residues. Trimming pared 3 bases from V and 6 bases from J, leaving 9 bases between. CDR3: CASSFLGAEQYF. The DNA of the CDR3 is TGTGCCAGCAGCTTTTTGGGAGCCGAGCAGTACTTC. The full variable domain, completed using reference TRBV7-3 and TRBJ2-7, is GAGVSQTPSNKVTEKGKYVELRCDPISGHTALYWYRQSLGQGPEFLIYFQGTGAADDSGLPNDRFFAVRPEGSVSTLKIQRTERGDSAVYLCASSFLGAEQYFGPGTRLTVT.

V and J are TRBV6-5 and TRBJ2-1; D is unclear. The CDR3 loop spans 13 amino acids. V was pared by 7 bases and J by 12 bases, with 19 bases between. Germline-derived CDR1 and CDR2 are MNHEY and SVGAGI. The CDR3 spells CASIEPLDFPQFF. The CDR3, as DNA: TGTGCCAGCATTGAACCTTTAGATTTCCCGCAGTTCTTC.

With regard to this clone: The sample holds other DNA sequences that translate to the same CDR3. The rearrangement joins TRBV2 to TRBJ1-5, with 8 bases identical to TRBD1. In germline, CDR1 is SNHLY, CDR2 FYNNEI. The V gene end was trimmed by 8 bases and the J gene end by 2 bases; junction bases not matched to a gene: 5. The CDR3 has 14 residues. For the CDR3, the DNA is TGTGCCAGCTCCGGGACAGGAGGCAATCAGCCCCAGCATTTT. Translating it yields CASSGTGGNQPQHF.